This T cell receptor (beta chain) was documented in a study of persistence of HIV-infected CD4 T cells. Sequencing used immunoSEQ version 4 in survey mode. Assay used: immunoSEQ multiplex PCR; TCRdb lists only in-frame clones, some missing. The top ten clones hold around 3.2% of a sample with tens of thousands of clones, 85% to 90% of them seen once. This nonspecific control used anti-CD3/anti-CD28 bead stimulation of CD4+ T cells. Sorting of responding CD4+ T cells relied on upregulated CD40 ligand together with CD69. J gave up 0 bases and V 6 bases, and 4 bases lay outside the gene matches. CDR3 length: 14 amino acids. Per the germline V gene, CDR1 is MNHEY and CDR2 is SMNVEV (reference sequence). In the case of this clone: Its specificity is unknown.

Sequencing was performed on CD4+ T cells sorted from PBMCs after approximately 20-hour stimulation, taken from a patient who received antiretroviral therapy. The sequence was obtained from an adult woman with HIV who was CMV-seropositive. This chain connects TRBV27 to TRBJ1-1; the match to TRBD1 covers 7 bases. This CDR3 reads CASRGTGVNTEAFF. The CDR3 DNA sequence: TGTGCCAGCAGGGGAACAGGGGTGAACACTGAAGCTTTCTTT.